This T cell receptor (beta chain) was retrieved from a study of siplizumab effects on memory and regulatory T cells. Study-wide findings and caveats: In roughly 80-96% of proliferating CD4+ or CD8+ clones, a naive or memory phenotype could not be assigned.

TCRdb keeps only in-frame clones here, not all; method: immunoSEQ multiplex PCR. The data contain roughly 100,000 clones, approximately 94% of them singletons. CDR3 length equals 12 residues. Trimming cost V 5 bases and J 3 bases, with 8 bases left between them. CDR1 MNHEY and CDR2 SVGAGI come from the germline V gene. In regard to this clone: Its matching antigen is unknown.

The chain links TRBV6-5 to TRBJ2-7; weak D call: TRBD2 (5 bases). This TCR was sampled from a human donor in good health. The sequenced sample was CD4+ T cells sorted from blood. The DNA for the CDR3 is TGTGCCAGCAGTAGGACTGGCTACGAGCAGTACTTC. The encoded protein is CASSRTGYEQYF.